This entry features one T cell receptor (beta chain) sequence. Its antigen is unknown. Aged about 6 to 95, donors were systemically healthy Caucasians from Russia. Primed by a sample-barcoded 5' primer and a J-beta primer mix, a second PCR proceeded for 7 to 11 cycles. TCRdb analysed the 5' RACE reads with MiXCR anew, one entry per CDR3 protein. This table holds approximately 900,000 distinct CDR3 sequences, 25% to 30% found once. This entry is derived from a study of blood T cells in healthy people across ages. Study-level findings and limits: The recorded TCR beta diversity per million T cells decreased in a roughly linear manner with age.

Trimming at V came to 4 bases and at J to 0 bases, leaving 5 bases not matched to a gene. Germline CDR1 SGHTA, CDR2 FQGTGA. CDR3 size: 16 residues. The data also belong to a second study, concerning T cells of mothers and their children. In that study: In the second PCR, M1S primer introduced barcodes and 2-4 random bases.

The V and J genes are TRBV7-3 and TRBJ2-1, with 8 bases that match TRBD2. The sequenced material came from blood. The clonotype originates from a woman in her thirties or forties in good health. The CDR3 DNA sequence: TGTGCCAGCAGCTCAGTACGGGGGGGCTCCTACAATGAGCAGTTCTTC. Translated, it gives CASSSVRGGSYNEQFF.